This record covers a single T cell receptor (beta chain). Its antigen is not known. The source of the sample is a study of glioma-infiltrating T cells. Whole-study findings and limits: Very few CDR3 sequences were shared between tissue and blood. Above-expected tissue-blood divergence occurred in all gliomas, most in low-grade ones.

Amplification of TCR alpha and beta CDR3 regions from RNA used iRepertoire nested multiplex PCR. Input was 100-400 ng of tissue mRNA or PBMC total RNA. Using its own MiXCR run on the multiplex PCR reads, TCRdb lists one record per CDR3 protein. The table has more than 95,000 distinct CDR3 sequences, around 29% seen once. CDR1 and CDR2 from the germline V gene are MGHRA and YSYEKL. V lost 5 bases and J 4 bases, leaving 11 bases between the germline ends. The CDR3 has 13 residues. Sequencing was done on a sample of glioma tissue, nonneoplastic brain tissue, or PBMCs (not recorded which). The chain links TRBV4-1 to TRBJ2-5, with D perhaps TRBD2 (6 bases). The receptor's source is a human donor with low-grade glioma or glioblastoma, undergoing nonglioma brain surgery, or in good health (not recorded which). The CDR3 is CASSTREAETQYF. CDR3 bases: TGCGCCAGCAGCACGAGGGAGGCAGAGACCCAGTACTTC.